One TCR beta chain is described in this entry. The antigen is unknown. This sample was taken from a study of blood T cells in healthy people across ages. Study-wide points: The study found more naive CD4+ cells and higher diversity in long-lived than aged donors. With unsorted PBMCs, a conclusive comparison of naive versus antigen-experienced cells was not possible. Among T cells, TCR beta diversity per million cells dropped roughly linearly as age rose.

A second PCR of about 7 to 12 cycles used a sample-barcoded 5' primer and a J-beta primer mix. TCRdb redid the calling of the 5' RACE reads with MiXCR, one entry per CDR3 protein. This repertoire shows some 920,000 distinct CDR3 sequences, 45% to 60% found once; its top ten account for around a fifth. Sequences were obtained from blood. This TCR was sampled from a woman in her sixties or seventies in good health.

The DNA of the CDR3 is TGCAGTGCTAGAGTGGGGCCCAATCAGCCCCAGCATTTT. Amino acids: CSARVGPNQPQHF. This sequence joins TRBV20-1 and TRBJ1-5; D is possibly TRBD1 (5 bases). Trimming left V 1 base short and J 3 bases short, with 7 bases between. This CDR3 has 13 amino acids. Germline V gene sequence: CDR1 DFQATT, CDR2 SNEGSKA (reference sequence).